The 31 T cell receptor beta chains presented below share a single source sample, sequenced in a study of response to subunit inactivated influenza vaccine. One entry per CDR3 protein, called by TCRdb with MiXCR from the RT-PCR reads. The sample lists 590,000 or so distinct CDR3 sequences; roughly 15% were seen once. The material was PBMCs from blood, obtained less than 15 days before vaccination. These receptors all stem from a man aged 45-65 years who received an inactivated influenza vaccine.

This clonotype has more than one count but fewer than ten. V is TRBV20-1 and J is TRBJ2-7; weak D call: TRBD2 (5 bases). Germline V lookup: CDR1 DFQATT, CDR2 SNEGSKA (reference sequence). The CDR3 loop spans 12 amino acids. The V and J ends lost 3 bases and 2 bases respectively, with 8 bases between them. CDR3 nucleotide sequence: TGCAGTGCTAGGGACTTACCCTACGAGCAGTACTTC. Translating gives CSARDLPYEQYF.

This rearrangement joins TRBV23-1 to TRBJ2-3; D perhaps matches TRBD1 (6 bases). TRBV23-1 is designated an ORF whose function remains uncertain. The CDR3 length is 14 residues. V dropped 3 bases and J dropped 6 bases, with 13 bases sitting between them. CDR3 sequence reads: CASSHPRTADTQYF. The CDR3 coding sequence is TGCGCCAGCAGTCATCCCAGGACAGCCGATACGCAGTATTTT.

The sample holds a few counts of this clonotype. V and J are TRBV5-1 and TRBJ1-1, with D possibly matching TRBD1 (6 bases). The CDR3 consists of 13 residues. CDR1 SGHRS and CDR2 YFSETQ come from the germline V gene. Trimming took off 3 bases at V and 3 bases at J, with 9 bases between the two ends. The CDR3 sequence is CASSWGGHTEAFF. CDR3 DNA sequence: TGCGCCAGCAGCTGGGGGGGGCACACTGAAGCTTTCTTT.

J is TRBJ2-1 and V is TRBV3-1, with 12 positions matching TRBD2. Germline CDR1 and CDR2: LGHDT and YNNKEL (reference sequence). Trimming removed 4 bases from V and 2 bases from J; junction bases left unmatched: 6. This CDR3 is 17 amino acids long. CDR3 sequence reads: CASSPRTSGMTYNEQFF. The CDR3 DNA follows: TGTGCCAGCAGCCCGCGGACTAGCGGGATGACCTACAATGAGCAGTTCTTC.

The CDR3 loop is CASSLIGENYGYTF. The CDR3 nucleotides are TGTGCCAGCAGCTTAATTGGGGAGAACTATGGCTACACCTTC. The gene calls are TRBV7-8 and TRBJ1-2; no clear D gene. This CDR3 is built from 14 residues. Trimming pared 2 bases from V and 2 bases from J, leaving 9 bases between. The germline CDR1 and CDR2 sequences are SGHVS and FQNEAQ.

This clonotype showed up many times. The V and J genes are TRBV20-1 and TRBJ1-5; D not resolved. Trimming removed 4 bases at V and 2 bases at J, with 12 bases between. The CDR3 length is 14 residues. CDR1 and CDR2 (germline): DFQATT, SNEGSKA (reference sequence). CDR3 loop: CSANLRRGNQPQHF. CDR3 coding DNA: TGCAGTGCTAACCTCCGAAGGGGCAATCAGCCCCAGCATTTT.

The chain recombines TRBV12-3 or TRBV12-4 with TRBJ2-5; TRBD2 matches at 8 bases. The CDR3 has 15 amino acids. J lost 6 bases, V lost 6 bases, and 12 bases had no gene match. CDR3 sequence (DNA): TGTGCCAGCAGGGCCGGGGGGGGGAGTGGGAAGACCCAGTACTTC. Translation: CASRAGGGSGKTQYF.

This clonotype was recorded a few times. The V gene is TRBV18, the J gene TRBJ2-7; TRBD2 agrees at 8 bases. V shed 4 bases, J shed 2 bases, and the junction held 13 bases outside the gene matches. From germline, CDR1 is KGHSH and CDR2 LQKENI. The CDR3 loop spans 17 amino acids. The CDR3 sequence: CASSRTGAGGGTYEQYF. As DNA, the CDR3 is TGTGCCAGCTCACGAACCGGGGCGGGAGGCGGAACCTACGAGCAGTACTTC.

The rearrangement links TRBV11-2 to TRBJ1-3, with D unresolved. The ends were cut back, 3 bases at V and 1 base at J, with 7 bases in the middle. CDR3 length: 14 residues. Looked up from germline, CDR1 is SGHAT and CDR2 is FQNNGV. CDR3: CASSFVNSGNTIYF. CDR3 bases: TGTGCCAGCAGCTTCGTGAATTCTGGAAACACCATATATTTT.

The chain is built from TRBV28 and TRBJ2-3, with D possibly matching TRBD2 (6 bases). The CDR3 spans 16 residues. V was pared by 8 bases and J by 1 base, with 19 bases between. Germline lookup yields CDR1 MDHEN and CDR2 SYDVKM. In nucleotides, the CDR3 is TGTGCCAGCGTTGCTAGCCCGGGCGGGGGCACAGATACGCAGTATTTT. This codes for CASVASPGGGTDTQYF.

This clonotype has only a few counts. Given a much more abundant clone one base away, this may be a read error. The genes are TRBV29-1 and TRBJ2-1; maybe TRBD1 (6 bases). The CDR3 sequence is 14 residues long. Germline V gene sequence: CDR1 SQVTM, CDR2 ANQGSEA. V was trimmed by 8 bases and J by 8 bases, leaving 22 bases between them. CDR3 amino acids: CSSADSSKGDEQFF. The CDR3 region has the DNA TGCAGCTCCGCAGACAGTAGCAAGGGGGATGAGCAGTTCTTC.

The CDR3 loop is CASSEIPYPSYEQYF. For the CDR3, the DNA is TGTGCCAGCAGTGAAATTCCTTACCCCTCCTACGAGCAGTACTTC. The V gene is TRBV2, the J gene TRBJ2-7; D is undetermined. There are 15 residues in the CDR3. Per germline, CDR1 SNHLY and CDR2 FYNNEI. Trimming cost V 2 bases and J 0 bases, with 11 bases left between them. Using reference TRBV2 and TRBJ2-7 for the parts outside the CDR3, the full variable domain is EPEVTQTPSHQVTQMGQEVILRCVPISNHLYFYWYRQILGQKVEFLVSFYNNEISEKSEIFDDQFSVERPDGSNFTLKIRSTKLEDSAMYFCASSEIPYPSYEQYFGPGTRLTVT.

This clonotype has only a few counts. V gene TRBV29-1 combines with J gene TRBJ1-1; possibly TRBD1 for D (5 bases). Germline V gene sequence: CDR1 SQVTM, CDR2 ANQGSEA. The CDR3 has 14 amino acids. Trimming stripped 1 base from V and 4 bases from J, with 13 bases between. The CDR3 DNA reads TGCAGCGTTGAAGGGCTTCAGGGATTCACTGAAGCTTTCTTT. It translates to CSVEGLQGFTEAFF.

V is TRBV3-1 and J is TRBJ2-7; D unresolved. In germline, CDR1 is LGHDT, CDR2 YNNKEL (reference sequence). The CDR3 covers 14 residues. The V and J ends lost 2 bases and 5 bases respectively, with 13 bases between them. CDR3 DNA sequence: TGTGCCAGCAGCCAATTTGTCTCTTCCCACGAGCAGTACTTC. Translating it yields CASSQFVSSHEQYF.

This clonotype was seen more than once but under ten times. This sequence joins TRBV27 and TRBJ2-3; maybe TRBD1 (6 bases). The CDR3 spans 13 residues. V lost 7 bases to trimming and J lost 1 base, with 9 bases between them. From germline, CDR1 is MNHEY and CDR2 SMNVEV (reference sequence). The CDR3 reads CASIRTGTDTQYF. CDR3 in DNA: TGTGCCAGCATCCGGACAGGCACAGATACGCAGTATTTT.

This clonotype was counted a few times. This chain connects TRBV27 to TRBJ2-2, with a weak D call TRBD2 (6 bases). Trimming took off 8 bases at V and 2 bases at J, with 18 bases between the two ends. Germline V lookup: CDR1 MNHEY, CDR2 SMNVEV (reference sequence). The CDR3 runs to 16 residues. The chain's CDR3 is CASQWGVGGNTGELFF. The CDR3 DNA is TGTGCCAGCCAGTGGGGAGTCGGGGGAAACACCGGGGAGCTGTTTTTT.

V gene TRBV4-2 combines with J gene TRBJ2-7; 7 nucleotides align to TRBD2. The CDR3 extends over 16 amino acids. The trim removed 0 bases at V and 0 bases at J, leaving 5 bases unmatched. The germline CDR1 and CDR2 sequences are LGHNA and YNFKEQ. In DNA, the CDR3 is TGTGCCAGCAGCCAAGATATCGGCGGGAGCTCCTACGAGCAGTACTTC. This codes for CASSQDIGGSSYEQYF.

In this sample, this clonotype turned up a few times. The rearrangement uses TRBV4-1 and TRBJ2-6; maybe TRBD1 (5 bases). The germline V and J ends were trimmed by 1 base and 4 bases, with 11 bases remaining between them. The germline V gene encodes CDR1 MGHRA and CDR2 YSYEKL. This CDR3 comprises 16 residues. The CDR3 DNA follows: TGCGCCAGCAGCCAAGCTTTCAGGGCCGGGGCCAACGTCCTGACTTTC. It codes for CASSQAFRAGANVLTF.

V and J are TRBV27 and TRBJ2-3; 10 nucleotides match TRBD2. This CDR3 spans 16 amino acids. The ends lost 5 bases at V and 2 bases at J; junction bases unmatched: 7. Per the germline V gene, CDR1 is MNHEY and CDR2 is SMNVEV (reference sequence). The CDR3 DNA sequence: TGTGCCAGCAGTCCCCTAGCGGGAGTTAACACAGATACGCAGTATTTT. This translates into CASSPLAGVNTDTQYF.

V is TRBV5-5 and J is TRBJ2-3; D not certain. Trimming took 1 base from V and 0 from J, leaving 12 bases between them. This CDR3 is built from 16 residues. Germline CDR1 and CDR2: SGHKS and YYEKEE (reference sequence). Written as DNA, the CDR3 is TGTGCCAGCAGCTTGCGCCCGGCAGTGAGCACAGATACGCAGTATTTT. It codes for CASSLRPAVSTDTQYF.

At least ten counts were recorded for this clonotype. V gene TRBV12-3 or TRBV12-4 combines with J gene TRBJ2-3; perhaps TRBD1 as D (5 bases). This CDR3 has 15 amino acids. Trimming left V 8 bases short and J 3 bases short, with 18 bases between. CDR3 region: CASFRGRNPTDTQYF. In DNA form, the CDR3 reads TGTGCCAGCTTTAGGGGTAGGAATCCTACAGATACGCAGTATTTT.

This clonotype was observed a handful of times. The CDR3 coding sequence is TGTGCCAGCAGCCAAGAAGTAGGAATTCTGGGGAATGAGCAGTTCTTC. Translated: CASSQEVGILGNEQFF. The V and J genes are TRBV3-1 and TRBJ2-1, with D hard to call. Germline CDR1 LGHDT, CDR2 YNNKEL (reference sequence). The V gene lost 0 bases and the J gene lost 7 bases, with 16 bases spanning the gap. The CDR3 is 16 residues long.

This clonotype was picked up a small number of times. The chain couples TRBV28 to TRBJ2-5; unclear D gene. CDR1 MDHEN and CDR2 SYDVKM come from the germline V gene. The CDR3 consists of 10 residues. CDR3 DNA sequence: TGTGTTGCCGGGCGAGAGACCCAGTACTTC. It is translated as CVAGRETQYF. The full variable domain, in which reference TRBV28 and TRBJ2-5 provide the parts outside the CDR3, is DVKVTQSSRYLVKRTGEKVFLECVQDMDHENMFWYRQDPGLGLRLIYFSYDVKMKEKGDIPEGYSVSREKKERFSLILESASTNQTSMYLCVAGRETQYFGPGTRLLVL.

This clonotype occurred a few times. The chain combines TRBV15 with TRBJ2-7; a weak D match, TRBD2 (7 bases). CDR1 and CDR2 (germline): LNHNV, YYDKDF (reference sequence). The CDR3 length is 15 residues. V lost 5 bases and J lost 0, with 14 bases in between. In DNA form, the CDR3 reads TGTGCCACCAGCCTCGGGCGGGGGCCCTCCTACGAGCAGTACTTC. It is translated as CATSLGRGPSYEQYF.

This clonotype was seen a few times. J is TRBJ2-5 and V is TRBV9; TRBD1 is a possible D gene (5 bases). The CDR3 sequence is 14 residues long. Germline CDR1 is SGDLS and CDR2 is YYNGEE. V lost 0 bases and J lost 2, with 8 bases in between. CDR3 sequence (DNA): TGTGCCAGCAGCGTAGAGGACACTCAAGAGACCCAGTACTTC. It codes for CASSVEDTQETQYF.

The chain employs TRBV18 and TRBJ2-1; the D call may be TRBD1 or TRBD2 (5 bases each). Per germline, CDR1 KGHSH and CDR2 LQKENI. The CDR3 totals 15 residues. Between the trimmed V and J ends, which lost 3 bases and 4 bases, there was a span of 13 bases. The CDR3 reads CASSPGVGAYNEQFF. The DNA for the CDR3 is TGTGCCAGCTCACCCGGGGTAGGGGCATACAATGAGCAGTTCTTC.

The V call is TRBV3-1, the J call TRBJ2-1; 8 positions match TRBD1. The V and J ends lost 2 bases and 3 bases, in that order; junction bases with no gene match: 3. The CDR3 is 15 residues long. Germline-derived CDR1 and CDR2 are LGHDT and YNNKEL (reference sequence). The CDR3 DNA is TGTGCCAGCAGCCAAAACAGGGGGAACTACAATGAGCAGTTCTTC. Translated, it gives CASSQNRGNYNEQFF.

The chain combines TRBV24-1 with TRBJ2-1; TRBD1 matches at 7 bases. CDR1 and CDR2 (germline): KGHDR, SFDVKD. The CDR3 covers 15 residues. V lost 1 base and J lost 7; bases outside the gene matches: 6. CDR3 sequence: CATSDFGQGVNEQFF. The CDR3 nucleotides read TGTGCCACCAGTGATTTCGGGCAGGGGGTAAATGAGCAGTTCTTC.

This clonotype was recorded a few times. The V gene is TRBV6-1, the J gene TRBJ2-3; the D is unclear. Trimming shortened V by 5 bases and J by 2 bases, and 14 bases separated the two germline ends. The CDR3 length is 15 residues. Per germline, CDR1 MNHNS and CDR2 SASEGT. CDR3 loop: CASSPAWGPTDTQYF. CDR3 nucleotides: TGTGCCAGCAGTCCCGCGTGGGGTCCCACAGATACGCAGTATTTT.

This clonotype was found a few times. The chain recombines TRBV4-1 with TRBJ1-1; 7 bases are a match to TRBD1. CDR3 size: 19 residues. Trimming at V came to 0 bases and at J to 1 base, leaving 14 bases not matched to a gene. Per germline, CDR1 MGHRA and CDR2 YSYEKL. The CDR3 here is CASSQDKRWQGGSNTEAFF. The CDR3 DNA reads TGCGCCAGCAGCCAAGATAAGCGGTGGCAGGGGGGATCGAACACTGAAGCTTTCTTT.

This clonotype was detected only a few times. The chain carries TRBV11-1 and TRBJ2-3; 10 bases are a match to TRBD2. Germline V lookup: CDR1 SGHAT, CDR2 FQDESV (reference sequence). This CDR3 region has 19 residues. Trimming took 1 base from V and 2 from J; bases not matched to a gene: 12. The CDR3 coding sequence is TGTGCCAGCAGCTTAGTTAGTTCCGGCCTAGCGGGAGACACAGATACGCAGTATTTT. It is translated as CASSLVSSGLAGDTDTQYF.